The 29 T cell receptor beta chains given below trace back to one sample, sequenced in a study of radiotherapy plus CTLA-4 blockade in lung cancer (dated by TCRdb to the late 2010s). Library method: the immunoSEQ multiplex PCR assay. The clones in this table, taken by TCRdb from immuneACCESS, are in-frame only. Not every clone is retained; where verified, under half of the shortfall comes from an unresolved V gene, and the cause of the rest is unknown. The sample yields some 92,000 clones; around four fifths were counted once. The ten largest clones represent around 3.7% of the sample. This sample comprised peripheral blood, obtained from a patient treated with radiotherapy plus ipilimumab. These receptors all come from a human donor with non-small cell lung cancer who had a partial response to radiotherapy plus ipilimumab.

The chain employs TRBV19 and TRBJ1-5; D gene unclear. The length of the CDR3 is 13 residues. Deletions cut 9 bases from V and 4 bases from J, with 13 bases between. Looked up from germline, CDR1 is LNHDA and CDR2 is SQIVND (reference sequence). The CDR3 loop reads CASQYTGNQPQHF. CDR3 coding DNA: TGTGCCAGCCAGTACACGGGAAATCAGCCCCAGCATTTT. The full variable domain, rest sourced from reference TRBV19 and TRBJ1-5, is DGGITQSPKYLFRKEGQNVTLSCEQNLNHDAMYWYRQDPGQGLRLIYYSQIVNDFQKGDIAEGYSVSREKKESFPLTVTSAQKNPTAFYLCASQYTGNQPQHFGDGTRLSIL.

This clone was counted a single time. The CDR3 DNA sequence: TGCGCCAGCAGTCCCCAGAGACTAGCGGCGTACCAAGAGACCCAGTACTTC. Amino acids: CASSPQRLAAYQETQYF. The chain has TRBV4-1 and TRBJ2-5, with 9 bases that match TRBD2. Germline values: CDR1 MGHRA, CDR2 YSYEKL. This CDR3 region has 17 residues. Germline trimming cut 6 bases from V and 0 bases from J; bases unmatched to any gene: 11.

The rearrangement joins TRBV5-1 to TRBJ2-7; possibly TRBD2 for D (5 bases). Germline V lookup: CDR1 SGHRS, CDR2 YFSETQ. The CDR3 runs to 16 residues. The V end was cut by 2 bases, the J end by 0 bases, with 15 bases between. The CDR3 protein is CASSFGLRGSSYEQYF. The CDR3 DNA follows: TGCGCCAGCAGCTTCGGATTAAGAGGGAGCTCCTACGAGCAGTACTTC.

V usage is TRBV7-2 and J usage is TRBJ1-4; no clear D. CDR1 is SGHTA and CDR2 is FQGNSA in the germline V gene. The length of the CDR3 is 16 residues. Trimming cost V 5 bases and J 6 bases, with 19 bases left between them. CDR3 DNA sequence: TGTGCCAGCAGCGCCGTGAGGTCCTCCTTGGATGAAAAACTGTTTTTT. Encoded protein: CASSAVRSSLDEKLFF.

This chain joins TRBV5-1 and TRBJ2-7, with 10 bases lining up with TRBD2. In germline, CDR1 is SGHRS, CDR2 YFSETQ. The CDR3 runs 14 residues. V gave up 4 bases and J gave up 4 bases; unmatched junction bases: 5. CDR3 in DNA: TGCGCCAGCAGCCCTCCTAGCGGGAGTTACGAGCAGTACTTC. This encodes CASSPPSGSYEQYF.

This chain connects TRBV7-6 to TRBJ2-2; 7 bases line up with TRBD2. CDR1 SGHVS and CDR2 FNYEAQ come from the germline V gene. Trimming took 5 bases from V and 1 from J; bases not matched to a gene: 10. The CDR3 has 17 amino acids. CDR3: CASSPGGGSGNTGELFF. DNA for the CDR3: TGTGCCAGCAGCCCGGGGGGAGGTAGCGGGAACACCGGGGAGCTGTTTTTT.

The gene calls are TRBV6-6 and TRBJ2-7, with TRBD2 identical over 11 bases. V was pared by 7 bases and J by 7 bases, with 9 bases of the junction left unmatched. CDR1 is MNHNY and CDR2 is SVGAGI in the germline V gene (reference sequence). The CDR3 consists of 14 residues. CDR3: CASMIAGGPLEQYF. DNA of the CDR3: TGTGCCAGCATGATAGCGGGAGGGCCGTTGGAGCAGTACTTC.

In this sample, this clone turned up once. The chain combines TRBV2 with TRBJ1-4; D remains unclear. Germline loops: CDR1 SNHLY, CDR2 FYNNEI. Trimming took off 6 bases at V and 4 bases at J, with 15 bases between the two ends. The CDR3 loop spans 15 amino acids. The CDR3 nucleotides read TGTGCCAGCAGCGCGGGCCTTGCCATTAATGAAAAACTGTTTTTT. Amino acids: CASSAGLAINEKLFF.

This clone has a single count. The V gene is TRBV27, the J gene TRBJ2-7, with 13 bases matching TRBD2. CDR1 and CDR2 from the germline V gene are MNHEY and SMNVEV (reference sequence). The CDR3 sequence is 15 residues long. Trimming took 6 bases from V and 5 from J; bases not matched to a gene: 7. The chain's CDR3 is CASRRTSGRFHEQYF. The CDR3 nucleotides read TGTGCCAGCAGGCGGACTAGCGGGAGATTCCACGAGCAGTACTTC.

In this sample, this clone turned up a few times. CDR3 loop: CASSLEAETQYF. The DNA for the CDR3 is TGTGCCAGCAGCTTGGAAGCGGAGACCCAGTACTTC. The chain combines TRBV7-2 with TRBJ2-5, with D unresolved. Germline CDR1 is SGHTA and CDR2 is FQGNSA. Trimming took off 3 bases at V and 5 bases at J, with 7 bases between the two ends. The CDR3 length is 12 residues.

V and J are TRBV2 and TRBJ1-2, with a weak D call TRBD1 (5 bases). V was shortened by 7 bases and J by 3 bases, with 12 bases between the two germline ends. The CDR3 has 13 residues. Germline CDR1 and CDR2: SNHLY and FYNNEI. The CDR3 here is CASKFQGDYGYTF. CDR3 DNA sequence: TGTGCCAGCAAGTTTCAGGGTGACTATGGCTACACCTTC.

The chain recombines TRBV7-9 with TRBJ2-1; weak D call: TRBD1 (5 bases). CDR1 is SEHNR, CDR2 FQNEAQ, per germline (reference sequence). This CDR3 has 14 amino acids. V dropped 2 bases and J dropped 9 bases, with 14 bases sitting between them. CDR3 in DNA: TGTGCCAGCAGCTTAAGTCAGGGAAGGAGTGAGCAGTTCTTC. Protein product: CASSLSQGRSEQFF.

As regards this clone: At the DNA level, this CDR3 is encoded by other sequences in the same sample as well. The J gene is TRBJ2-2, the V gene TRBV29-1, with D perhaps TRBD1 (5 bases). CDR1 is SQVTM and CDR2 is ANQGSEA in the germline V gene. This CDR3 comprises 14 residues. Between the trimmed V and J ends, which lost 4 bases and 0 bases, there was a span of 9 bases. CDR3 nucleotide sequence: TGCAGCGTTGTGGGCAGGGCGAACACCGGGGAGCTGTTTTTT. It codes for CSVVGRANTGELFF.

CDR3 in amino acids: CASSLVGTGVNVLTF. The CDR3 bases are TGTGCCAGCAGCTTGGTCGGGACAGGGGTGAACGTCCTGACTTTC. V and J are TRBV5-6 and TRBJ2-6; the match to TRBD1 covers 10 bases. The length of the CDR3 is 15 residues. Germline V CDR1 and CDR2: SGHDT, YYEEEE. V shed 0 bases, J shed 10 bases, and the junction held 4 bases outside the gene matches.

The chain has TRBV7-6 and TRBJ2-7, with D possibly matching TRBD2 (6 bases). Germline lookup yields CDR1 SGHVS and CDR2 FNYEAQ. This CDR3 is built from 14 residues. Trimming pared 3 bases from V and 4 bases from J, leaving 13 bases between. CDR3 loop: CASSLAGFQYEQYF. In nucleotides, the CDR3 is TGTGCCAGCAGCTTGGCGGGGTTCCAATACGAGCAGTACTTC.

This sequence joins TRBV6-1 and TRBJ2-3; unclear D gene. CDR3 length equals 11 residues. Germline CDR1 reads MNHNS; CDR2 reads SASEGT. Trimming took off 5 bases at V and 8 bases at J, with 8 bases between the two ends. The CDR3 nucleotides are TGTGCCAGCAGTACGTTCGGTACGCAGTATTTT. This codes for CASSTFGTQYF.

This chain joins TRBV7-3 and TRBJ2-7; D unclear. This CDR3 comprises 13 residues. The V end was cut by 3 bases, the J end by 6 bases, with 12 bases between. Germline CDR1 SGHTA, CDR2 FQGTGA. In nucleotides, the CDR3 is TGTGCCAGCAGCTTGGTCGCTAGTACCGAGCAGTACTTC. Protein sequence: CASSLVASTEQYF.

In its sample, this clone was seen once. The genes are TRBV6-5 and TRBJ2-1; 9 nucleotides match TRBD2. The CDR3 sequence is 15 residues long. The ends lost 6 bases at V and 9 bases at J; junction bases unmatched: 12. Germline CDR1 is MNHEY and CDR2 is SVGAGI. In nucleotides, the CDR3 is TGTGCCAGCAGAGGGACTAGCCTCACTCAGGGTGAGCAGTTCTTC. Its protein is CASRGTSLTQGEQFF.

V usage is TRBV5-1 and J usage is TRBJ1-2, with D possibly being TRBD1 (5 bases). V dropped 0 bases and J dropped 2 bases, with 8 bases sitting between them. This CDR3 has 14 residues. Germline V gene data show CDR1 as SGHRS and CDR2 as YFSETQ. In nucleotides, the CDR3 is TGCGCCAGCAGCTTGGACGGGGGGAACTATGGCTACACCTTC. Protein: CASSLDGGNYGYTF.

Turning to this clone: One junction end does not reproduce the germline sequence, and a read error may be involved. The chain uses TRBV5-1 and TRBJ2-7; 7 bases fit TRBD1. The length of the CDR3 is 12 residues. Germline V gives CDR1 SGHRS, CDR2 YFSETQ. CDR3 in amino acids: CASSLETGTQNF. CDR3 nucleotides: TGCGCCAGCAGCTTGGAGACAGGGACCCAGAACTTC.

The rearrangement joins TRBV29-1 to TRBJ2-1, with 11 bases fitting TRBD1. CDR3 size: 16 residues. Germline trimming cut 7 bases from V and 3 bases from J; bases unmatched to any gene: 11. From germline, CDR1 is SQVTM and CDR2 ANQGSEA. CDR3 DNA sequence: TGCAGCGCGCCTCATCCCGGGACAGGGGGCTACAATGAGCAGTTCTTC. Its translation: CSAPHPGTGGYNEQFF.

CDR3 sequence (DNA): TGTGCCAGTACTAGGACAGGGGGCCGCGGCAATCAGCCCCAGCATTTT. It encodes CASTRTGGRGNQPQHF. The chain links TRBV19 to TRBJ1-5, with TRBD1 matching over 11 bases. Losses at the gene ends were 7 bases for V and 2 bases for J; bases not matched to a gene: 7. The germline CDR1 and CDR2 sequences are LNHDA and SQIVND (reference sequence). This CDR3 contains 16 residues.

This chain connects TRBV5-1 to TRBJ1-2; 8 nucleotides match TRBD1. The CDR3 loop spans 16 amino acids. Germline V gene data show CDR1 as SGHRS and CDR2 as YFSETQ. Trimming at V came to 0 bases and at J to 3 bases, leaving 7 bases not matched to a gene. CDR3 in amino acids: CASSLGAGGSDYGYTF. The CDR3 DNA sequence: TGCGCCAGCAGCTTGGGCGCAGGGGGCAGTGACTATGGCTACACCTTC.

The V and J genes are TRBV19 and TRBJ2-1; 14 bases agree with TRBD2. Per germline, CDR1 LNHDA and CDR2 SQIVND (reference sequence). The CDR3 length is 17 residues. Unmatched junction bases numbered 9, after V lost 5 bases and J lost 6 bases. The DNA for the CDR3 is TGTGCCAGTAGTGGGGGACTAGCGGGAGTATCGGGCAATGAGCAGTTCTTC. Its translation is CASSGGLAGVSGNEQFF.

The chain links TRBV5-1 to TRBJ2-1, with TRBD2 matching over 7 bases. CDR1 is SGHRS, CDR2 YFSETQ, per germline. The V segment lost 0 bases and the J segment 9 bases; nucleotides outside the gene matches: 3. This CDR3 contains 13 residues. Written as DNA, the CDR3 is TGCGCCAGCAGCTTGGATCCTAGCGGTGAGCAGTTCTTC. Encoded protein: CASSLDPSGEQFF. Full variable domain (rest looked up from reference TRBV5-1 and TRBJ2-1): KAGVTQTPRYLIKTRGQQVTLSCSPISGHRSVSWYQQTPGQGLQFLFEYFSETQRNKGNFPGRFSGRQFSNSRSEMNVSTLELGDSALYLCASSLDPSGEQFFGPGTRLTVL.

The chain joins TRBV5-1 to TRBJ2-3, with TRBD2 matching over 7 bases. The CDR3 totals 15 residues. With V trimmed by 4 bases and J by 3 bases, 8 bases remained unmatched. Germline lookup yields CDR1 SGHRS and CDR2 YFSETQ. CDR3 bases: TGCGCCAGCAGCCTAAACAGCGGGGAGACAGATACGCAGTATTTT. Translating gives CASSLNSGETDTQYF.

The CDR3 loop is CASILTGFNQPQHF. CDR3 nucleotides: TGTGCCAGCATCCTGACAGGATTCAATCAGCCCCAGCATTTT. This chain connects TRBV6-1 to TRBJ1-5; tentatively, D is TRBD1 (6 bases). This CDR3 has 14 amino acids. V lost 7 bases, J lost 3 bases, and 13 bases lay in between. CDR1 is MNHNS, CDR2 SASEGT, per germline.

This chain links TRBV30 with TRBJ2-5; a possible D gene is TRBD1 (6 bases). V lost 5 bases and J lost 4, with 20 bases in between. The CDR3 consists of 15 residues. The germline gives CDR1 GTSNPN, CDR2 SVGIG (reference sequence). The CDR3 sequence: CAWGRFGRGLETQYF. In nucleotides, the CDR3 is TGTGCCTGGGGTCGCTTCGGCAGGGGATTAGAGACCCAGTACTTC.

The rearrangement joins TRBV18 to TRBJ2-1; 10 bases are a match to TRBD2. V was pared by 4 bases and J by 8 bases, with 14 bases of the junction left unmatched. The CDR3 runs to 17 residues. CDR1 is KGHSH and CDR2 is LQKENI in the germline V gene. CDR3: CASSLGASGRGWYEQFF. Written as DNA, the CDR3 is TGTGCCAGCTCACTCGGGGCTAGCGGGAGAGGTTGGTATGAGCAGTTCTTC.